The 28 T cell receptor beta chains in this list originate from one sample, sequenced in a study of T-cell memory formation after mild COVID-19. In TCRdb, the 5' RACE reads were re-called with MiXCR into one record per CDR3 protein. The sample has 250,000 to 300,000 distinct CDR3 sequences, around a sixth seen once. What was sequenced was PBMCs or a T cell subset sorted from them (not recorded which). Receptors were obtained from a man aged 18 to 35 who had mild COVID-19 (a few samples of this study predate the infection). Cell type and time point are not known.

The genes are TRBV6-1 and TRBJ1-5; TRBD1 matches 9 bases. Trimming at V came to 6 bases and at J to 6 bases, leaving 3 bases not matched to a gene. The CDR3 runs to 13 residues. Germline values: CDR1 MNHNS, CDR2 SASEGT. The CDR3 region has the DNA TGTGCCAGCAGCGACAGGGGGACTCAGCCCCAGCATTTT. Its translation is CASSDRGTQPQHF.

This clonotype showed up many times. This chain connects TRBV7-8 to TRBJ1-1; D remains unclear. The CDR3 totals 15 residues. Trimming shortened V by 1 base and J by 4 bases, and 13 bases separated the two germline ends. Germline-derived CDR1 and CDR2 are SGHVS and FQNEAQ. The DNA of the CDR3 is TGTGCCAGCAGCTTAGAAGCGAGATGGACCACTGAAGCTTTCTTT. The encoded protein is CASSLEARWTTEAFF.

This clonotype has more than one count but fewer than ten. The V and J genes are TRBV7-2 and TRBJ1-1; 8 positions agree with TRBD1. Germline loops: CDR1 SGHTA, CDR2 FQGNSA. The V segment lost 4 bases and the J segment 2 bases; nucleotides outside the gene matches: 6. The CDR3 totals 15 residues. The CDR3 here is CASSYRQGSNTEAFF. The CDR3 region has the DNA TGTGCCAGCAGCTATAGACAGGGGTCAAACACTGAAGCTTTCTTT. The entire variable domain, with the rest obtained from reference TRBV7-2 and TRBJ1-1, is as follows: GAGVSQSPSNKVTEKGKDVELRCDPISGHTALYWYRQSLGQGLEFLIYFQGNSAPDKSGLPSDRFSAERTGGSVSTLTIQRTQQEDSAVYLCASSYRQGSNTEAFFGQGTRLTVV.

This clonotype was counted only a few times. The rearrangement uses TRBV4-1 and TRBJ1-1, with D perhaps matching TRBD1 (6 bases). V lost 3 bases and J lost 7, with 12 bases in between. CDR3 size: 13 residues. The germline gives CDR1 MGHRA, CDR2 YSYEKL. The CDR3 DNA sequence: TGCGCCAGCAGCCACTTAGGGACATATGAAGCTTTCTTT. Protein product: CASSHLGTYEAFF.

This clonotype has a handful of counts. This chain uses TRBV27 with TRBJ1-5; the D gene is possibly TRBD1 (5 bases). The CDR3 sequence is 14 residues long. With 6 bases removed from V and 2 bases from J, the gap between germline ends came to 11 bases. Germline CDR1 is MNHEY and CDR2 is SMNVEV (reference sequence). The CDR3 nucleotides read TGTGCCAGCAGAAGGGGTTTGGGCAATCAGCCCCAGCATTTT. Encoded protein: CASRRGLGNQPQHF.

This clonotype came up many times. The chain couples TRBV5-1 to TRBJ2-1; D not resolved. The germline V gene has CDR1 SGHRS and CDR2 YFSETQ. The length of the CDR3 is 14 residues. Deletions cut 0 bases from V and 0 bases from J, with 4 bases between. The CDR3 is CASSLGDSYNEQFF. The CDR3 coding sequence is TGCGCCAGCAGCTTGGGGGACTCCTACAATGAGCAGTTCTTC. The variable domain in full, completed from reference TRBV5-1 and TRBJ2-1, reads KAGVTQTPRYLIKTRGQQVTLSCSPISGHRSVSWYQQTPGQGLQFLFEYFSETQRNKGNFPGRFSGRQFSNSRSEMNVSTLELGDSALYLCASSLGDSYNEQFFGPGTRLTVL.

This clonotype has a handful of counts. This chain connects TRBV12-3 or TRBV12-4 to TRBJ1-2; no reliable D call. This CDR3 comprises 11 residues. V shed 3 bases and J shed 8 bases, with 7 bases lying between them. CDR3 DNA: TGTGCCAGCAGTTTGGGCCCAGGCTACACCTTC. Protein sequence: CASSLGPGYTF.

The gene calls are TRBV11-2 and TRBJ1-6, with D unclear. The CDR3 contains 13 residues. CDR1 and CDR2 from the germline V gene are SGHAT and FQNNGV. Trimming took off 4 bases at V and 7 bases at J, with 8 bases between the two ends. The CDR3 nucleotides read TGTGCCAGCAGCTCCACGCGAAATTCACCCCTCCACTTT. It is translated as CASSSTRNSPLHF. The whole variable domain, remainder taken from reference TRBV11-2 and TRBJ1-6, is EAGVAQSPRYKIIEKRQSVAFWCNPISGHATLYWYQQILGQGPKLLIQFQNNGVVDDSQLPKDRFSAERLKGVDSTLKIQPAKLEDSAVYLCASSSTRNSPLHFGNGTRLTVT.

This clonotype was recorded many times. The V and J genes are TRBV6-6 and TRBJ2-3; 9 nucleotides line up with TRBD2. The germline gives CDR1 MNHNY, CDR2 SVGAGI (reference sequence). The V segment lost 10 bases and the J segment 5 bases; nucleotides outside the gene matches: 7. The CDR3 contains 13 residues. The CDR3 region is CATGTSYRDTQYF. As DNA, the CDR3 is TGTGCCACCGGGACTAGCTATCGAGATACGCAGTATTTT.

The chain couples TRBV10-3 to TRBJ1-5, with D hard to call. V was cut by 0 bases and J by 6 bases, with 12 bases left in between. The CDR3 totals 15 residues. Germline V gene sequence: CDR1 ENHRY, CDR2 SYGVKD. The CDR3 DNA follows: TGTGCCATCAGTGAGTCGTTGGGGAGGGCTCAGCCCCAGCATTTT. It encodes CAISESLGRAQPQHF.

CDR3 region: CATSPDAEMETQYF. As DNA, the CDR3 is TGTGCCACCTCACCGGACGCTGAGATGGAGACCCAGTACTTC. The chain carries TRBV5-4 and TRBJ2-5; D remains ambiguous. Germline V gene data show CDR1 as SGHNT and CDR2 as YYREEE (reference sequence). Trimming stripped 9 bases from V and 5 bases from J, with 20 bases between. CDR3 length equals 14 residues.

This clonotype was detected a few times. The rearrangement links TRBV3-1 to TRBJ2-3, with D perhaps matching TRBD1 or TRBD2 (7 bases each). This CDR3 comprises 16 residues. In germline, CDR1 is LGHDT, CDR2 YNNKEL (reference sequence). The V gene lost 4 bases and the J gene lost 2 bases, with 16 bases spanning the gap. CDR3 amino acids: CASSLGRGRVTDTQYF. The CDR3, as DNA: TGTGCCAGCAGCCTGGGCAGGGGGAGGGTCACAGATACGCAGTATTTT.

The DNA for the CDR3 is TGTGCCAGCAGCTCCCGGACTAGCCCGGACCAAGAGACCCAGTACTTC. Amino acids: CASSSRTSPDQETQYF. J is TRBJ2-5 and V is TRBV7-6; TRBD2 aligns across 8 bases. J was trimmed by 0 bases and V by 4 bases; bases with no gene match: 7. Germline values: CDR1 SGHVS, CDR2 FNYEAQ. There are 16 residues in the CDR3.

This clonotype was seen more than once but under ten times. The chain uses TRBV5-1 and TRBJ2-6; 12 positions match TRBD1. V lost 3 bases, J lost 0 bases, and 10 bases stayed unmatched. The CDR3 consists of 20 residues. Germline V CDR1 and CDR2: SGHRS, YFSETQ. The CDR3 DNA reads TGCGCCAGCAGCTGGGACAGGGGGCTTTCGAAATCCTCTGGGGCCAACGTCCTGACTTTC. This sequence encodes CASSWDRGLSKSSGANVLTF.

In this sample, this clonotype turned up a few times. This rearrangement joins TRBV6-5 to TRBJ1-1; tentatively, D is TRBD1 (6 bases). The CDR3 consists of 14 residues. The germline V and J ends were trimmed by 2 bases and 7 bases, with 14 bases remaining between them. The germline V gene encodes CDR1 MNHEY and CDR2 SVGAGI. CDR3 DNA sequence: TGTGCCAGCAGTTACAGTCGGGGGGCCTTTGAAGCTTTCTTT. It specifies CASSYSRGAFEAFF.

In its sample, this clonotype was seen a few times. The chain is built from TRBV2 and TRBJ1-1; D is ambiguous. Trimming cost V 7 bases and J 2 bases, with 11 bases left between them. The CDR3 spans 13 residues. Germline V gene lookup returns CDR1 SNHLY and CDR2 FYNNEI. The CDR3 DNA sequence: TGTGCCAGCACCAGATATCCCAACACTGAAGCTTTCTTT. It translates to CASTRYPNTEAFF.

A few counts support this clonotype. The chain uses TRBV6-5 and TRBJ2-7; D perhaps matches TRBD1 (5 bases). CDR3 length: 15 amino acids. From germline, CDR1 is MNHEY and CDR2 SVGAGI. V was trimmed by 6 bases and J by 1 base, leaving 16 bases between them. This chain's CDR3 is CASSRTDSPSYEQYV. The CDR3 nucleotides read TGTGCCAGCAGCCGAACCGACAGCCCTTCCTACGAGCAGTACGTC.

For the CDR3, the DNA is TGTGCCAGCAGCGTAGGGGCAGGGTTGATGGTGGAGCCCCAGCATTTT. Its protein product is CASSVGAGLMVEPQHF. The rearrangement joins TRBV9 to TRBJ1-5, with D perhaps matching TRBD1 (5 bases). Germline CDR1 and CDR2: SGDLS and YYNGEE. This CDR3 is built from 16 residues. Trimming pared 0 bases from V and 8 bases from J, leaving 18 bases between. The whole variable domain, remainder taken from reference TRBV9 and TRBJ1-5, is DSGVTQTPKHLITATGQRVTLRCSPRSGDLSVYWYQQSLDQGLQFLIQYYNGEERAKGNILERFSAQQFPDLHSELNLSSLELGDSALYFCASSVGAGLMVEPQHFGDGTRLSIL.

This chain connects TRBV7-9 to TRBJ1-1; D possibly corresponds to TRBD1 (5 bases). This CDR3 has 14 amino acids. Trimming removed 5 bases from V and 5 bases from J, with 15 bases in between. The germline CDR1 and CDR2 sequences are SEHNR and FQNEAQ (reference sequence). The CDR3 coding sequence is TGTGCCAGCAGCGCCCAGGGAGCCATGACTGAAGCTTTCTTT. This sequence encodes CASSAQGAMTEAFF.

This clonotype was seen only a few times. This rearrangement joins TRBV4-2 to TRBJ2-1; 8 nucleotides agree with TRBD2. The length of the CDR3 is 18 residues. The V and J ends lost 0 bases and 2 bases, in that order; junction bases with no gene match: 9. The V gene's germline CDR1 is LGHNA and CDR2 YNFKEQ. In DNA, the CDR3 is TGTGCCAGCAGCCAAGATAGCCCGGGACTAGGCCCCTACAATGAGCAGTTCTTC. Translated: CASSQDSPGLGPYNEQFF.

This clonotype turned up a few times. The chain joins TRBV7-9 to TRBJ1-1; D remains unclear. V lost 5 bases and J 9 bases, leaving 13 bases between the germline ends. The CDR3 covers 12 residues. Germline V CDR1 and CDR2: SEHNR, FQNEAQ (reference sequence). The CDR3 here is CASSRWVDKAFF. The CDR3 bases are TGTGCCAGCAGCCGCTGGGTCGACAAAGCTTTCTTT.

In its sample, this clonotype was seen many times. The V and J genes are TRBV20-1 and TRBJ2-5, with 9 bases matching TRBD2. CDR3 length equals 12 residues. Germline CDR1 DFQATT, CDR2 SNEGSKA (reference sequence). The ends lost 3 bases at V and 4 bases at J; junction bases unmatched: 0. The CDR3 sequence is CSARTSGETQYF. Here the CDR3 DNA reads TGCAGTGCTAGGACTAGCGGAGAGACCCAGTACTTC.

This clonotype was recorded a few times. The V call is TRBV19, the J call TRBJ1-5; unclear D gene. There are 15 residues in the CDR3. V lost 3 bases and J lost 3, with 12 bases in between. Germline V CDR1 and CDR2: LNHDA, SQIVND (reference sequence). CDR3 bases: TGTGCCAGTAGTATCACAGCGAGGTACAATCAGCCCCAGCATTTT. It is translated as CASSITARYNQPQHF.

The chain uses TRBV4-1 and TRBJ2-7; 7 bases are a match to TRBD1. The trim removed 0 bases at V and 3 bases at J, leaving 2 bases unmatched. The V gene's germline CDR1 is MGHRA and CDR2 YSYEKL. The CDR3 totals 14 residues. The CDR3 sequence is CASSQEHRGYEQYF. CDR3 coding DNA: TGCGCCAGCAGCCAAGAGCACAGGGGCTACGAGCAGTACTTC.

This clonotype was counted only a few times. The gene calls are TRBV11-1 and TRBJ2-1; 13 bases are a match to TRBD2. This CDR3 is built from 15 residues. The germline V gene encodes CDR1 SGHAT and CDR2 FQDESV (reference sequence). V shed 6 bases, J shed 5 bases, and the junction held 4 bases outside the gene matches. CDR3 DNA: TGTGCCAGCAGTACCGGGACTAGCGGGGACAATGAGCAGTTCTTC. Translating gives CASSTGTSGDNEQFF.

In its sample, this clonotype was seen many times. Written as DNA, the CDR3 is TGCGCCAGTGGGACAGTTTACCCCGGGGAGCTGTTTTTT. Its protein product is CASGTVYPGELFF. The V gene is TRBV4-1, the J gene TRBJ2-2; TRBD1 matches 7 bases. V was clipped by 9 bases and J by 6 bases; unmatched bases: 7. Germline V gives CDR1 MGHRA, CDR2 YSYEKL. There are 13 residues in the CDR3.

In this sample, this clonotype turned up many times. The chain couples TRBV4-1 to TRBJ2-7; 10 nucleotides agree with TRBD2. V dropped 3 bases and J dropped 2; count of bases not matched to a gene: 4. CDR1 is MGHRA and CDR2 is YSYEKL in the germline V gene. The CDR3 is made up of 15 amino acids. CDR3 sequence: CASSHTSGAAYEQYF. The CDR3 DNA follows: TGCGCCAGCAGCCATACTAGCGGGGCAGCCTACGAGCAGTACTTC.

This clonotype was observed a handful of times. J is TRBJ2-3 and V is TRBV11-2; D not certain. V was pared by 5 bases and J by 6 bases, with 9 bases between. The CDR3 contains 12 residues. In germline, CDR1 is SGHAT, CDR2 FQNNGV. The chain's CDR3 is CASSGFPDTQYF. CDR3 sequence (DNA): TGTGCCAGCAGCGGGTTCCCTGATACGCAGTATTTT.